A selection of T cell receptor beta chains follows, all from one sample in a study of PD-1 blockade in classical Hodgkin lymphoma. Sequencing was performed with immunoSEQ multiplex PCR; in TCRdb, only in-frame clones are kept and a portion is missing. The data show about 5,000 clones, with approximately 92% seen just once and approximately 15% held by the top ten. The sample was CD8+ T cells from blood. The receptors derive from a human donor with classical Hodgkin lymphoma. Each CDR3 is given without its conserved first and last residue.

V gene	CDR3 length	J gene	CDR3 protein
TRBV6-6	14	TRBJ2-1	ASSYSLTSSYNEQF
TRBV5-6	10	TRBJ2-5	ASRGKEETQY
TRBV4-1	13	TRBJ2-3	ASSYYQGIQDTQY
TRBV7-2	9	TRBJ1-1	ASRGAKGAF
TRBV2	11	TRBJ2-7	ASSPGKSYEQY
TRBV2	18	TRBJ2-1	ASSEALGGRVSSSYNEQF
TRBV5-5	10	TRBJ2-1	ASMPGNNEQF
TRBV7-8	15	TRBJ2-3	ASSLPIAGLSTDTQY
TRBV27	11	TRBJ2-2	ASSSSGPGELF
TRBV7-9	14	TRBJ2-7	ASSGVAGGVRYEQY
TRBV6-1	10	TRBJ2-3	ASSGGGHTQY
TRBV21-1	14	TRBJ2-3	ASSKGRTSSTDTQY
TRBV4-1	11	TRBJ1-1	ASTEDGETEAF
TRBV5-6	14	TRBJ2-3	ASSLFVGYSTDTQY
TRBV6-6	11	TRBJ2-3	ASISGTSLAQY
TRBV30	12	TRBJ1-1	ACPGQGANTEAF
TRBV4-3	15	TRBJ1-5	ASSQDLPARSGQPQH